This section outlines one TCR beta chain sequence together with its context. The antigen remains unidentified. CDR3 size: 16 residues. V lost 3 bases, J lost 6 bases, and 7 bases stayed unmatched. Germline V gene sequence: CDR1 MNHEY, CDR2 SMNVEV (reference sequence). This sample is drawn from a study of cytomegalovirus exposure and HLA in healthy donors. Study observations and caveats: An analysis done earlier found most TCR beta V segments productive about 90% or about 30% of the time.

PCR involved 60 Vbeta and 13 Jbeta primers. Assay used: immunoSEQ multiplex PCR; TCRdb lists only in-frame clones, some missing. The sample data list about 200,000 clones. The V and J genes are TRBV27 and TRBJ2-1, with 11 bases aligning to TRBD2. The source is a woman aged 25-40 years in good health and CMV-seropositive. Material: PBMCs. CDR3 loop: CASSFVAGGPFNEQFF. The CDR3 nucleotides are TGTGCCAGCAGTTTCGTAGCGGGAGGGCCTTTCAATGAGCAGTTCTTC.